This TCR beta chain was documented in a study of blood T cell repertoires in COVID-19. The protocol was immunoSEQ multiplex PCR, while the TCRdb copy is restricted to in-frame clones and leaves out a portion. Among about 170,000 clones, about 80% were seen once, and the ten largest hold roughly 19%. The trim removed 5 bases at V and 10 bases at J, leaving 10 bases unmatched. This CDR3 region has 13 residues. The germline V gene has CDR1 SEHNR and CDR2 FQNEAQ (reference sequence). This chain joins TRBV7-9 and TRBJ1-1, with 7 positions matching TRBD1. This TCR derives from a woman between 65 and 79 years old in a cohort exposed to, infected with or recovered from COVID-19 (not recorded which). Sequencing was carried out using PBMCs or T cells enriched from blood (not recorded which). As DNA, the CDR3 is TGTGCCAGCAGCCCTATGACAGGGTTGAGAGCTTTCTTT. Its protein product is CASSPMTGLRAFF.